The 24 T cell receptor beta chains below come from one sample, sequenced in a study of T cells in Graves' hyperthyroidism and ophthalmopathy. Amplified TCR beta CDR3 regions derived from RNA transcripts. HTBI primers were the set used in a first-round RT-PCR of the TCR CDR3. TCRdb passed the multiplex PCR reads through MiXCR, listing each CDR3 protein once. The table records some 500,000 distinct CDR3 sequences, over 13% of them present only once. The sequenced sample was blood. The receptor source for this set is a woman between 18 and 29 years old with Graves' hyperthyroidism.

This clonotype was detected many times. The chain couples TRBV2 to TRBJ1-1; D gene unclear. The germline gives CDR1 SNHLY, CDR2 FYNNEI. The CDR3 covers 13 residues. V lost 4 bases and J lost 4, with 10 bases in between. The CDR3 sequence is CASSVDLFTEAFF. CDR3 in DNA: TGTGCCAGCAGTGTCGACCTCTTCACTGAAGCTTTCTTT.

The V gene is TRBV4-1, the J gene TRBJ2-3; TRBD2 matches at 10 bases. The junction had 9 bases not matched to a gene; V was cut back by 0 bases and J by 6 bases. Germline V lookup: CDR1 MGHRA, CDR2 YSYEKL. This CDR3 has 17 amino acids. The CDR3 here is CASSQEPLAGVSDTQYF. The CDR3 DNA reads TGCGCCAGCAGCCAAGAGCCTCTAGCGGGAGTGAGTGATACGCAGTATTTT.

This clonotype came up many times. The CDR3 nucleotides read TGTGCCAGCAGCTGGGCGGGAGCCGAGGGGGAGACCCAGTACTTC. It translates to CASSWAGAEGETQYF. The V and J genes are TRBV11-2 and TRBJ2-5; 7 positions agree with TRBD2. The length of the CDR3 is 15 residues. The junction had 10 bases not matched to a gene; V was cut back by 4 bases and J by 5 bases. Germline CDR1 SGHAT, CDR2 FQNNGV.

This clonotype turned up a few times. The chain recombines TRBV7-9 with TRBJ2-1; possibly TRBD1 for D (5 bases). V was trimmed by 1 base and J by 0 bases, leaving 7 bases between them. CDR1 is SEHNR and CDR2 is FQNEAQ in the germline V gene (reference sequence). The CDR3 is 15 amino acids. In DNA form, the CDR3 reads TGTGCCAGCAGCTTAGAGCAGGGCTCCTACAATGAGCAGTTCTTC. The encoded protein is CASSLEQGSYNEQFF. The full variable domain, with the rest looked up from reference TRBV7-9 and TRBJ2-1, is DTGVSQNPRHKITKRGQNVTFRCDPISEHNRLYWYRQTLGQGPEFLTYFQNEAQLEKSRLLSDRFSAERPKGSFSTLEIQRTEQGDSAMYLCASSLEQGSYNEQFFGPGTRLTVL.

V and J are TRBV12-3 or TRBV12-4 and TRBJ2-1; 14 positions match TRBD2. The CDR3 has 16 residues. The ends lost 4 bases at V and 7 bases at J; junction bases unmatched: 6. The CDR3 sequence: CASSSGGLAGVNEQFF. The CDR3 region has the DNA TGTGCCAGCAGTTCAGGGGGACTAGCGGGAGTGAATGAGCAGTTCTTC.

There are many counts of this clonotype. J is TRBJ2-6 and V is TRBV14; 8 nucleotides line up with TRBD1. Germline lookup yields CDR1 SGHDN and CDR2 FVKESK. This CDR3 region has 17 residues. V lost 2 bases and J lost 2; bases outside the gene matches: 5. The CDR3 here is CASSQRDRGTGANVLTF. The DNA for the CDR3 is TGTGCCAGCAGCCAACGAGACAGGGGAACTGGGGCCAACGTCCTGACTTTC.

The CDR3 is CASSQGQGSAYEQYF. In nucleotides, the CDR3 is TGCGCCAGCAGCCAAGGACAGGGTTCTGCCTACGAGCAGTACTTC. This sequence joins TRBV4-3 and TRBJ2-7; TRBD1 aligns across 7 bases. Germline trimming cut 1 base from V and 2 bases from J; bases unmatched to any gene: 5. Germline lookup yields CDR1 LGHNA and CDR2 YSLEER. The CDR3 totals 15 residues.

The sample holds many counts of this clonotype. This chain joins TRBV19 and TRBJ2-1; the D gene is possibly TRBD1 (5 bases). Germline V gene data show CDR1 as LNHDA and CDR2 as SQIVND (reference sequence). The V and J ends lost 3 bases and 5 bases respectively, with 11 bases between them. The CDR3 consists of 14 residues. The CDR3 DNA sequence: TGTGCCAGTAGTATTCCTGACAGAAACAATGAGCAGTTCTTC. This translates into CASSIPDRNNEQFF. The full variable domain, its missing parts supplied by reference TRBV19 and TRBJ2-1, is DGGITQSPKYLFRKEGQNVTLSCEQNLNHDAMYWYRQDPGQGLRLIYYSQIVNDFQKGDIAEGYSVSREKKESFPLTVTSAQKNPTAFYLCASSIPDRNNEQFFGPGTRLTVL.

This clonotype occurred many times. The rearrangement uses TRBV7-3 and TRBJ2-1; 8 bases are a match to TRBD2. The trim removed 5 bases at V and 10 bases at J, leaving 10 bases unmatched. CDR1 and CDR2 from the germline V gene are SGHTA and FQGTGA. The CDR3 has 14 amino acids. CDR3 DNA: TGTGCCAGCAGCCCTTCAGCGGGAGTCAGGGAGCAGTTCTTC. Protein: CASSPSAGVREQFF.

This clonotype was detected many times. This chain links TRBV7-2 with TRBJ2-3, with TRBD2 identical over 14 bases. V was clipped by 5 bases and J by 1 base; unmatched bases: 5. The CDR3 sequence is 17 residues long. Germline-derived CDR1 and CDR2 are SGHTA and FQGNSA. The CDR3 DNA is TGTGCCAGCAGCCCAGGGGGACTAGCGGGAGGCACAGATACGCAGTATTTT. It encodes CASSPGGLAGGTDTQYF.

This clonotype was seen a few times. The V call is TRBV20-1, the J call TRBJ1-2; maybe TRBD1 (5 bases). This CDR3 region has 14 residues. Germline-derived CDR1 and CDR2 are DFQATT and SNEGSKA (reference sequence). V was pared by 3 bases and J by 6 bases, with 17 bases between. CDR3 sequence (DNA): TGCAGTGCTAGTGGGACGACTGTTGTCGATGGCTACACCTTC. This codes for CSASGTTVVDGYTF.

This clonotype was seen many times. The chain carries TRBV19 and TRBJ2-1; 7 nucleotides line up with TRBD2. The CDR3 spans 13 residues. CDR1 is LNHDA, CDR2 SQIVND, per germline (reference sequence). The ends lost 9 bases at V and 4 bases at J; junction bases unmatched: 6. Here the CDR3 reads CASRDYNYNEQFF. CDR3 DNA sequence: TGTGCCAGCCGGGACTACAATTACAATGAGCAGTTCTTC.

This clonotype has just a few counts. The chain is built from TRBV2 and TRBJ2-1; 10 nucleotides align to TRBD2. Germline V gene lookup returns CDR1 SNHLY and CDR2 FYNNEI. The V and J ends lost 1 base and 6 bases, in that order; junction bases with no gene match: 3. The CDR3 runs 15 residues. In DNA, the CDR3 is TGTGCCAGCAGTGAAGGGGCTAGCGGGAGCAATGAGCAGTTCTTC. It encodes CASSEGASGSNEQFF.

The table lists this clonotype with many counts. This chain connects TRBV6-1 to TRBJ2-7; the D gene is possibly TRBD1 (6 bases). Per germline, CDR1 MNHNS and CDR2 SASEGT. The CDR3 runs 15 residues. V lost 6 bases, J lost 0 bases, and 15 bases lay in between. The CDR3 nucleotides are TGTGCCAGCAGAAAGGAGAACAGGGACTCCTACGAGCAGTACTTC. Its translation is CASRKENRDSYEQYF.

This clonotype was seen at least ten times. The chain has TRBV5-1 and TRBJ1-1; D remains unclear. Germline assignment: CDR1 SGHRS and CDR2 YFSETQ. This CDR3 spans 14 amino acids. The V end lost 4 bases, the J end lost 0 bases, and 10 bases lay between the germline ends. The CDR3 bases are TGCGCCAGCAGCCCCGTTGGCATGAACACTGAAGCTTTCTTT. Translation: CASSPVGMNTEAFF.

In regard to this clonotype: The germline gene is not matched at one end of the junction; a read error may be the cause. The chain has TRBV14 and TRBJ1-1; D is uncertain. The CDR3 loop spans 14 amino acids. CDR1 and CDR2 from the germline V gene are SGHDN and FVKESK. CDR3 nucleotides: TGCGCCAGCAGCCTTTCAAAGGAGTACGGTGAAGCTTTCTTT. It yields the protein CASSLSKEYGEAFF.

In this sample, this clonotype turned up many times. The chain combines TRBV11-2 with TRBJ2-3; 10 bases are shared with TRBD2. Per the germline V gene, CDR1 is SGHAT and CDR2 is FQNNGV. The V and J ends lost 5 bases and 3 bases, in that order; junction bases with no gene match: 5. The CDR3 sequence is 15 residues long. CDR3 sequence reads: CASSLSGRGTDTQYF. Here the CDR3 DNA reads TGTGCCAGCAGCCTGAGCGGGAGGGGGACAGATACGCAGTATTTT.

A remark on this clonotype: The germline gene is not matched at one end of the junction; a read error may be the cause. V usage is TRBV2 and J usage is TRBJ1-3; 7 bases align to TRBD1. Per the germline V gene, CDR1 is SNHLY and CDR2 is FYNNEI. The CDR3 has 14 residues. CDR3 sequence (DNA): TGTGCCAGCAGAACAGGGGCCTCTAGAAACACCATATATTTT. Its translation is CASRTGASRNTIYF. Drawing the rest from reference TRBV2 and TRBJ1-3, the complete variable domain is EPEVTQTPSHQVTQMGQEVILRCVPISNHLYFYWYRQILGQKVEFLVSFYNNEISEKSEIFDDQFSVERPDGSNFTLKIRSTKLEDSAMYFCASRTGASRNTIYFGEGSWLTVV.

The table lists this clonotype with many counts. V usage is TRBV11-2 and J usage is TRBJ1-2, with TRBD1 matching over 10 bases. From germline, CDR1 is SGHAT and CDR2 FQNNGV. The CDR3 extends over 16 amino acids. V lost 4 bases to trimming and J lost 8 bases; unmatched junction nucleotides: 13. The CDR3 DNA sequence: TGTGCCAGCAGCTCTCGACAACTGACAGGGGGCGCCGGCTACACCTTC. This gives the protein CASSSRQLTGGAGYTF.

The CDR3 protein is CASSQSSDYNEQFF. The CDR3 DNA is TGTGCCAGCAGCCAGTCTAGCGACTACAATGAGCAGTTCTTC. The chain employs TRBV3-1 and TRBJ2-1; maybe TRBD2 (6 bases). CDR1 and CDR2 (germline): LGHDT, YNNKEL (reference sequence). The germline V and J ends were trimmed by 3 bases and 3 bases, with 9 bases remaining between them. CDR3 size: 14 residues.

This clonotype showed up just once. This chain links TRBV2 with TRBJ2-2; the match to TRBD1 covers 8 bases. Unmatched junction bases numbered 5, after V lost 4 bases and J lost 7 bases. Per the germline V gene, CDR1 is SNHLY and CDR2 is FYNNEI. The CDR3 sequence is 14 residues long. The CDR3 nucleotides are TGTGCCAGCAGTGGACAGGGGTTCGGCGGGGAGCTGTTTTTT. Amino acids: CASSGQGFGGELFF. The variable domain in full, completed from reference TRBV2 and TRBJ2-2, reads EPEVTQTPSHQVTQMGQEVILRCVPISNHLYFYWYRQILGQKVEFLVSFYNNEISEKSEIFDDQFSVERPDGSNFTLKIRSTKLEDSAMYFCASSGQGFGGELFFGEGSRLTVL.

This clonotype has ten or more counts. This chain joins TRBV11-1 and TRBJ2-1, with a tentative D call TRBD1 (5 bases). CDR1 and CDR2 from the germline V gene are SGHAT and FQDESV (reference sequence). Deletions cut 1 base from V and 9 bases from J, with 13 bases between. The CDR3 covers 14 residues. CDR3: CASSLGQGSGEQFF. The CDR3 region has the DNA TGTGCCAGCAGCTTAGGGCAGGGCTCAGGTGAGCAGTTCTTC.

This clonotype has a count of ten or more. CDR3 sequence: CAISESADMNTEAFF. The CDR3 nucleotides read TGTGCCATCAGTGAGTCCGCCGATATGAACACTGAAGCTTTCTTT. The genes are TRBV10-3 and TRBJ1-1; no definite D call. Germline V gives CDR1 ENHRY, CDR2 SYGVKD. The length of the CDR3 is 15 residues. Trimming stripped 0 bases from V and 0 bases from J, with 8 bases between.

This clonotype was picked up many times. The chain couples TRBV2 to TRBJ2-1; D not resolved. The V gene's germline CDR1 is SNHLY and CDR2 FYNNEI. The CDR3 consists of 14 residues. Trimming shortened V by 2 bases and J by 8 bases, and 13 bases separated the two germline ends. In DNA, the CDR3 is TGTGCCAGCAGTGAACGACAAATTAGAGATGAGCAGTTCTTC. Translated, it gives CASSERQIRDEQFF.